This passage covers 26 T cell receptor beta chains from one sample sequenced in a study of blood T cell repertoires in COVID-19. This table comes from immunoSEQ multiplex PCR, and its TCRdb copy is limited to in-frame clones, with some not included. Here the sample spans fewer than 400,000 clones, over 70% being singletons. The sample taken for sequencing was PBMCs or T cells enriched from blood (not recorded which). Receptors originate from a young man who had recovered from COVID-19.

The chain links TRBV5-1 to TRBJ1-3; D perhaps matches TRBD1 (5 bases). The germline V and J ends were trimmed by 4 bases and 0 bases, with 11 bases remaining between them. CDR3 length: 15 amino acids. CDR1 is SGHRS, CDR2 YFSETQ, per germline. The CDR3 coding sequence is TGCGCCAGCAGCCAAAGACAGTTCTCTGGAAACACCATATATTTT. The encoded protein is CASSQRQFSGNTIYF. Full variable domain (missing parts from reference TRBV5-1 and TRBJ1-3): KAGVTQTPRYLIKTRGQQVTLSCSPISGHRSVSWYQQTPGQGLQFLFEYFSETQRNKGNFPGRFSGRQFSNSRSEMNVSTLELGDSALYLCASSQRQFSGNTIYFGEGSWLTVV.

This clone came up a few times. The chain employs TRBV5-4 and TRBJ1-5, with TRBD1 matching 7 bases. Germline V gene sequence: CDR1 SGHNT, CDR2 YYREEE (reference sequence). V gave up 0 bases and J gave up 4 bases; unmatched junction bases: 4. This CDR3 is built from 15 residues. CDR3 nucleotides: TGTGCCAGCAGCTTGGGCCCGGGACAGAATCAGCCCCAGCATTTT. The encoded protein is CASSLGPGQNQPQHF.

This chain links TRBV3-1 (or the pseudogene TRBV3-2) with TRBJ1-4; D may be TRBD1 (5 bases). V lost 4 bases to trimming and J lost 7 bases, with 13 bases between them. CDR1 and CDR2 from the germline V gene are LGHDT and YNNKEL (reference sequence). There are 14 residues in the CDR3. CDR3 coding DNA: TGTGCCAGCAGCCCGGCGGGGGTGAGTGAAAAACTGTTTTTT. Its translation is CASSPAGVSEKLFF.

Written as DNA, the CDR3 is TGTGCCAGCAGGCCAGACACTGGGGAGACCCAGTACTTC. This codes for CASRPDTGETQYF. V is TRBV11-2 and J is TRBJ2-5; D ambiguous. The germline V gene encodes CDR1 SGHAT and CDR2 FQNNGV. The CDR3 runs to 13 residues. The V end was cut by 6 bases, the J end by 5 bases, with 13 bases between.

V is TRBV6-5 and J is TRBJ1-3; tentative D call: TRBD1 (5 bases). This CDR3 comprises 15 residues. V gave up 0 bases and J gave up 4 bases, with 10 bases separating them. Germline CDR1 MNHEY, CDR2 SVGAGI. This CDR3 is CASSYSSAGGNTIYF. In DNA form, the CDR3 reads TGTGCCAGCAGTTACTCTTCGGCAGGGGGAAACACCATATATTTT.

The V gene is TRBV11-2, the J gene TRBJ2-5, with TRBD2 identical over 14 bases. The germline CDR1 and CDR2 sequences are SGHAT and FQNNGV. The CDR3 extends over 16 amino acids. Losses at the gene ends were 4 bases for V and 4 bases for J; bases not matched to a gene: 5. The CDR3 spells CASSSGTSGGLETQYF. CDR3 sequence (DNA): TGTGCCAGCAGCTCCGGGACTAGCGGGGGTTTAGAGACCCAGTACTTC.

This rearrangement joins TRBV4-1 to TRBJ2-5, with D possibly matching TRBD2 (6 bases). The ends were cut back, 1 base at V and 9 bases at J, with 15 bases in the middle. The germline V gene has CDR1 MGHRA and CDR2 YSYEKL. This CDR3 contains 14 residues. CDR3 residues: CASSQGHGGRAQYF. The CDR3, as DNA: TGCGCCAGCAGCCAAGGTCACGGGGGTCGGGCCCAGTACTTC.

The V call is TRBV18, the J call TRBJ1-1, with 8 bases lining up with TRBD1. The CDR3 runs to 15 residues. Losses at the gene ends were 0 bases for V and 8 bases for J; bases not matched to a gene: 8. In germline, CDR1 is KGHSH, CDR2 LQKENI. The CDR3 DNA reads as TGTGCCAGCTCACCACCGGACAGGGTTACCCCCGAAGCTTTCTTT. It yields the protein CASSPPDRVTPEAFF. Filled out from reference TRBV18 and TRBJ1-1, the complete variable domain reads NAGVMQNPRHLVRRRGQEARLRCSPMKGHSHVYWYRQLPEEGLKFMVYLQKENIIDESGMPKERFSAEFPKEGPSILRIQQVVRGDSAAYFCASSPPDRVTPEAFFGQGTRLTVV.

V and J are TRBV11-2 and TRBJ1-4, with D possibly matching TRBD1 (6 bases). Germline V lookup: CDR1 SGHAT, CDR2 FQNNGV. V was trimmed by 3 bases and J by 7 bases, leaving 15 bases between them. The CDR3 contains 15 residues. In DNA form, the CDR3 reads TGTGCCAGCAGCTTGAAAAAACAGGGCTCTGAAAAACTGTTTTTT. This sequence encodes CASSLKKQGSEKLFF.

The chain couples TRBV29-1 to TRBJ2-6; 11 nucleotides line up with TRBD1. The CDR3 runs 14 residues. Germline V gene lookup returns CDR1 SQVTM and CDR2 ANQGSEA. V shed 8 bases, J shed 8 bases, and the junction held 8 bases outside the gene matches. In DNA form, the CDR3 reads TGCAGCACTTCCGGGACAGGGGGGACCAACGTCCTGACTTTC. This gives the protein CSTSGTGGTNVLTF.

V usage is TRBV5-1 and J usage is TRBJ1-1, with unresolved D. Germline V gives CDR1 SGHRS, CDR2 YFSETQ. The length of the CDR3 is 13 residues. Deletions cut 0 bases from V and 7 bases from J, with 10 bases between. CDR3 in amino acids: CASSLGQAFEAFF. CDR3 nucleotides: TGCGCCAGCAGCTTGGGGCAGGCGTTTGAAGCTTTCTTT. Complete variable domain (other parts from reference TRBV5-1 and TRBJ1-1): KAGVTQTPRYLIKTRGQQVTLSCSPISGHRSVSWYQQTPGQGLQFLFEYFSETQRNKGNFPGRFSGRQFSNSRSEMNVSTLELGDSALYLCASSLGQAFEAFFGQGTRLTVV.

This chain links TRBV2 with TRBJ1-1; the match to TRBD1 covers 8 bases. The V segment lost 6 bases and the J segment 6 bases; nucleotides outside the gene matches: 3. CDR1 and CDR2 (germline): SNHLY, FYNNEI. This CDR3 is 12 amino acids long. CDR3 amino acids: CASRDRVAEAFF. The CDR3 nucleotides read TGTGCCAGCAGGGACAGGGTGGCTGAAGCTTTCTTT. The variable domain in full, with the rest retrieved from reference TRBV2 and TRBJ1-1, is EPEVTQTPSHQVTQMGQEVILRCVPISNHLYFYWYRQILGQKVEFLVSFYNNEISEKSEIFDDQFSVERPDGSNFTLKIRSTKLEDSAMYFCASRDRVAEAFFGQGTRLTVV.

The genes are TRBV6-4 and TRBJ2-7, with D maybe TRBD2 (6 bases). The CDR3 has 12 residues. V was cut by 6 bases and J by 10 bases, with 16 bases left in between. The germline gives CDR1 MRHNA, CDR2 SNTAGT. The CDR3 spells CASSRGGATQYF. The CDR3 nucleotides are TGTGCCAGCAGCCGAGGAGGGGCCACTCAGTACTTC.

V and J are TRBV6-1 and TRBJ1-3, with 8 nucleotides matching TRBD1. CDR1 and CDR2 (germline): MNHNS, SASEGT. The CDR3 has 15 amino acids. The ends lost 3 bases at V and 4 bases at J; junction bases unmatched: 5. CDR3 in amino acids: CASSDPGTGGNTIYF. DNA for the CDR3: TGTGCCAGCAGTGACCCCGGGACAGGAGGAAACACCATATATTTT.

V usage is TRBV30 and J usage is TRBJ1-6, with TRBD1 as a possible D gene (5 bases). Germline V gene sequence: CDR1 GTSNPN, CDR2 SVGIG (reference sequence). The CDR3 loop spans 14 amino acids. Trimming cost V 7 bases and J 6 bases, with 16 bases left between them. This chain's CDR3 is CASELGQFNSPLHF. CDR3 DNA sequence: TGTGCCTCGGAGCTTGGACAATTTAATTCACCCCTCCACTTT.

The chain couples TRBV19 to TRBJ1-1; D is possibly TRBD1 (5 bases). Germline V gives CDR1 LNHDA, CDR2 SQIVND (reference sequence). V was trimmed by 7 bases and J by 3 bases, leaving 15 bases between them. The CDR3 is made up of 14 amino acids. The CDR3 nucleotides read TGTGCCAGTACGTCTGACAGCGTATACACTGAAGCTTTCTTT. The encoded protein is CASTSDSVYTEAFF. The full variable domain, with the rest looked up from reference TRBV19 and TRBJ1-1, is DGGITQSPKYLFRKEGQNVTLSCEQNLNHDAMYWYRQDPGQGLRLIYYSQIVNDFQKGDIAEGYSVSREKKESFPLTVTSAQKNPTAFYLCASTSDSVYTEAFFGQGTRLTVV.

The J gene is TRBJ2-1, the V gene TRBV6-4; 9 bases are shared with TRBD2. The junction had 8 bases not matched to a gene; V was cut back by 1 base and J by 7 bases. CDR1 is MRHNA and CDR2 is SNTAGT in the germline V gene. CDR3 length: 16 amino acids. For the CDR3, the DNA is TGTGCCAGCAGTGACTTAGGGCGGGGGGGCCGTAATGAGCAGTTCTTC. Its protein product is CASSDLGRGGRNEQFF.

The rearrangement uses TRBV2 and TRBJ1-1; 9 nucleotides match TRBD1. V dropped 5 bases and J dropped 6; count of bases not matched to a gene: 10. This CDR3 is 15 amino acids long. Germline assignment: CDR1 SNHLY and CDR2 FYNNEI. The CDR3 loop reads CASSWDRALGAEAFF. Written as DNA, the CDR3 is TGTGCCAGCAGTTGGGACAGGGCCCTGGGGGCTGAAGCTTTCTTT.

The chain recombines TRBV6-5 with TRBJ1-1; unclear D gene. The V and J ends lost 4 bases and 5 bases respectively, with 8 bases between them. CDR1 and CDR2 from the germline V gene are MNHEY and SVGAGI. There are 12 residues in the CDR3. The CDR3 nucleotides are TGTGCCAGCAGTTGGGGAGGAACTGAAGCTTTCTTT. The encoded protein is CASSWGGTEAFF.

The chain combines TRBV19 with TRBJ1-5, with D possibly TRBD1 on 5 matching bases. Looked up from germline, CDR1 is LNHDA and CDR2 is SQIVND (reference sequence). Trimming shortened V by 3 bases and J by 14 bases, and 11 bases separated the two germline ends. This CDR3 contains 11 residues. The CDR3 nucleotides are TGTGCCAGTAGTATCGGACAAGTCGAGCATTTT. It yields the protein CASSIGQVEHF.

The rearrangement links TRBV10-2 to TRBJ1-1; maybe TRBD1 (6 bases). Trimming cost V 2 bases and J 1 base, with 14 bases left between them. This CDR3 has 16 residues. The germline CDR1 and CDR2 sequences are WSHSY and SAAADI. The CDR3 region has the DNA TGCGCCAGCAGTGAGAGGAGGACAGTGGCGAACACTGAAGCTTTCTTT. It specifies CASSERRTVANTEAFF.

V gene TRBV15 combines with J gene TRBJ1-1; tentative D call: TRBD1 (5 bases). CDR3 length: 13 residues. Looked up from germline, CDR1 is LNHNV and CDR2 is YYDKDF (reference sequence). The CDR3 reads CVCRARLDTEAFF. CDR3 nucleotides: TGTGTCTGCAGGGCCCGGTTGGACACTGAAGCTTTCTTT.

The count of this clone is one. The rearrangement links TRBV7-3 to TRBJ1-6, with D hard to call. Deletions cut 8 bases from V and 5 bases from J, with 7 bases between. This CDR3 comprises 12 residues. The germline CDR1 and CDR2 sequences are SGHTA and FQGTGA. The CDR3 nucleotides read TGTGCCAGCGCGGAGAATAATTCACCCCTCCACTTT. Encoded protein: CASAENNSPLHF.

The chain couples TRBV10-3 to TRBJ2-1, with 8 bases matching TRBD2. The CDR3 consists of 15 residues. The V segment lost 4 bases and the J segment 8 bases; nucleotides outside the gene matches: 10. CDR1 ENHRY and CDR2 SYGVKD come from the germline V gene. The DNA of the CDR3 is TGTGCCATCAGTGTTAATAGCGGGGAATCTGATGAGCAGTTCTTC. It encodes CAISVNSGESDEQFF.

V is TRBV6-6 and J is TRBJ1-6; TRBD1 might be the D (6 bases). V was cut by 6 bases and J by 4 bases, with 16 bases left in between. Germline CDR1 reads MNHNY; CDR2 reads SVGAGI (reference sequence). This CDR3 region has 16 residues. The CDR3 region is CASSHFGQRYNSPLHF. CDR3 bases: TGTGCCAGCAGCCACTTCGGACAGAGATATAATTCACCCCTCCACTTT.

The V gene is TRBV11-1, the J gene TRBJ2-3, with 10 nucleotides matching TRBD1. Germline V CDR1 and CDR2: SGHAT, FQDESV (reference sequence). The CDR3 runs 14 residues. The junction had 8 bases not matched to a gene; V was cut back by 5 bases and J by 9 bases. The CDR3 loop reads CASSRGTGAYTQYF. The CDR3 DNA follows: TGTGCCAGCAGCCGCGGGACAGGGGCATACACGCAGTATTTT.